The 10 T cell receptor beta chains below were found in one sample sequenced in a study of identical twins. TCRdb fed the 5' RACE reads into MiXCR, producing one record per CDR3 protein. The table shows over 200,000 distinct CDR3 sequences, with 5% to 7% occurring only once. These data were also filed under a second study, of T cells expressing NK-cell markers.

Sequences were obtained from CD8+ T cells sorted from blood. All receptors come from a young woman in good health.

This clonotype showed up just a few times. The junction and the germline gene differ at one end; a read error may be behind it. The rearrangement joins TRBV12-3 or TRBV12-4 to TRBJ1-3; D unresolved. This CDR3 comprises 12 residues. This CDR3 reads CASSLNGDTIYF. The CDR3 DNA reads as TGTGCCAGCAGTTTAAATGGAGACACCATATATTTT.

The chain combines TRBV4-1 with TRBJ2-7; tentatively, D is TRBD1 or TRBD2 (5 bases each). The CDR3 covers 16 residues. CDR1 is MGHRA, CDR2 YSYEKL, per germline. Trimming stripped 5 bases from V and 2 bases from J, with 19 bases between. The CDR3 DNA is TGCGCCAGCAGCTCGGGGCTCCTGGACGGAGCCTACGAGCAGTACTTC. As protein: CASSSGLLDGAYEQYF.

This clonotype was observed many times. V gene TRBV7-6 combines with J gene TRBJ2-2, with 13 bases identical to TRBD2. Germline V gene lookup returns CDR1 SGHVS and CDR2 FNYEAQ. V trimming: 5 bases; J trimming: 0 bases; junction bases outside the gene matches: 9. CDR3 length: 19 amino acids. The CDR3 nucleotides read TGTGCCAGCAGCCCGAAGCATGGACTAGCGGGGGCGAACACCGGGGAGCTGTTTTTT. Translation gives CASSPKHGLAGANTGELFF.

In its sample, this clonotype was seen a few times. The junction does not match germline at one end; this may be a read error. V and J are TRBV7-2 and TRBJ1-1; D ambiguous. CDR1 is SGHTA and CDR2 is FQGNSA in the germline V gene. This CDR3 has 9 amino acids. CDR3 coding DNA: TGTGCCAGCAGCTTAGTGGGCAGTTGG. It yields the protein CASSLVGSW.

This clonotype has at least ten counts. V is TRBV9 and J is TRBJ2-1; D perhaps matches TRBD2 (5 bases). Germline V gives CDR1 SGDLS, CDR2 YYNGEE. The CDR3 consists of 10 residues. Trimming took 7 bases from V and 9 from J, leaving 8 bases between them. CDR3 bases: TGTGCCAGCTCGGGGAGTGAGCAGTTCTTC. It translates to CASSGSEQFF.

This clonotype was detected many times. The CDR3 loop reads CSGGSFEELFF. DNA of the CDR3: TGCAGCGGGGGCAGTTTTGAGGAACTGTTTTTT. The J gene is TRBJ1-4, the V gene TRBV29-1; TRBD1 is a possible D gene (5 bases). Per germline, CDR1 SQVTM and CDR2 ANQGSEA. V was cut by 7 bases and J by 12 bases, with 15 bases left in between. The CDR3 is 11 residues long.

This clonotype was seen ten or more times. The V call is TRBV12-3 or TRBV12-4, the J call TRBJ2-5; 7 bases map to TRBD1. J was trimmed by 2 bases and V by 5 bases; bases with no gene match: 8. This CDR3 has 15 residues. The CDR3 DNA reads as TGTGCCAGCAGTACACAGGACAGGCCACAAGAGACCCAGTACTTC. Protein: CASSTQDRPQETQYF.

At least ten counts were recorded for this clonotype. The chain recombines TRBV4-2 with TRBJ2-3; 9 nucleotides agree with TRBD2. This CDR3 has 15 amino acids. Per germline, CDR1 LGHNA and CDR2 YNFKEQ. Germline trimming cut 0 bases from V and 4 bases from J; bases unmatched to any gene: 2. The CDR3 bases are TGTGCCAGCAGCCAAGAGCGGGAGGGCCCAGATACGCAGTATTTT. Its translation is CASSQEREGPDTQYF.

This clonotype was seen many times. V usage is TRBV7-9 and J usage is TRBJ2-1; D gene unclear. This CDR3 is built from 17 residues. Trimming took 5 bases from V and 4 from J, leaving 21 bases between them. Germline CDR1 is SEHNR and CDR2 is FQNEAQ (reference sequence). CDR3 region: CASSPTSVFQSYNEQFF. The CDR3 DNA follows: TGTGCCAGCAGCCCTACGTCGGTTTTTCAATCGTACAATGAGCAGTTCTTC.

A few counts support this clonotype. This chain links TRBV7-9 with TRBJ2-7; weak D call: TRBD2 (6 bases). Trimming shortened V by 1 base and J by 2 bases, and 9 bases separated the two germline ends. CDR1 is SEHNR and CDR2 is FQNEAQ in the germline V gene (reference sequence). This CDR3 comprises 14 residues. The CDR3 nucleotides are TGTGCCAGCAGCTTAGTCGGGAGCACCTACGAGCAGTACTTC. Translating gives CASSLVGSTYEQYF.